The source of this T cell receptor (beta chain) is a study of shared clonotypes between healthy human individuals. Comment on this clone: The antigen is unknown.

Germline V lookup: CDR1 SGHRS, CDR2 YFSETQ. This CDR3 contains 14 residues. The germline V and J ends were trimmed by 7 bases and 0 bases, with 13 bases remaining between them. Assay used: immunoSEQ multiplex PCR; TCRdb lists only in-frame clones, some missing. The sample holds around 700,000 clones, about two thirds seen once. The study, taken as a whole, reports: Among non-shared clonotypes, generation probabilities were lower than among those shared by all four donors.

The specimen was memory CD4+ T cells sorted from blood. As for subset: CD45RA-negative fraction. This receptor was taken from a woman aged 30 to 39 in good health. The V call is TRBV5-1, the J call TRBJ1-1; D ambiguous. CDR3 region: CASSDAPMNTEAFF. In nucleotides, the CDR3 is TGCGCCAGCTCGGATGCTCCCATGAACACTGAAGCTTTCTTT.